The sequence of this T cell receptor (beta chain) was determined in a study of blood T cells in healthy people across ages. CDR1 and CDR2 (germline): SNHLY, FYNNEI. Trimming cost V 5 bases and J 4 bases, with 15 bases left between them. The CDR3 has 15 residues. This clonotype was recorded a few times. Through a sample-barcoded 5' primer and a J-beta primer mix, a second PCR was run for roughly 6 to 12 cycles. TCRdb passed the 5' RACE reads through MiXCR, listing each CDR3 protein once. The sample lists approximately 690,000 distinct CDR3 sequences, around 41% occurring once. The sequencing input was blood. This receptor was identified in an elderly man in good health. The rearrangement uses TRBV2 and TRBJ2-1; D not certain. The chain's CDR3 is CASSKTLDLYNEQFF. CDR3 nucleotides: TGTGCCAGCAGTAAGACTCTAGACCTGTACAATGAGCAGTTCTTC. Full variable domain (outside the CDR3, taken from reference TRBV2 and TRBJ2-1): EPEVTQTPSHQVTQMGQEVILRCVPISNHLYFYWYRQILGQKVEFLVSFYNNEISEKSEIFDDQFSVERPDGSNFTLKIRSTKLEDSAMYFCASSKTLDLYNEQFFGPGTRLTVL.